This T cell receptor beta chain was captured in a study of T-cell memory formation after mild COVID-19 (dated by TCRdb to 2020 to 2023). With regard to the full study: TCR sequence clusters from the two donors were largely donor specific. In a couple of donors, T-cell clones that expanded and contracted after mild COVID-19 were tracked by sequencing TCRalpha and TCRbeta repertoires over time. The cohort comprised two young, previously healthy adult volunteers, one female and one male. General conclusions and limits of the study: Clones that contracted from day 15 to 85 showed balanced CD4/CD8 phenotypes, whereas a second wave of clones that expanded from day 15 to 37 leaned towards CD4+. Whether the second-wave clones peaking on day 37 were SARS-CoV-2 specific was not confirmed. Some responding clones were found in pre-infection memory, which suggests that pre-existing cross-reactive memory T cells took part in the SARS-CoV-2 response. Only a couple of mild cases were covered by the study, and larger cohorts that include severe cases with pre-infection samples were considered necessary. Contracting CD4+ clones were found mainly in CM and EM memory subsets, while CD8+ clones were enriched in EMRA.

Ficoll-Paque density gradient centrifugation was used to isolate PBMCs. This clonotype was seen more than once but under ten times. It lacks a known antigen. Base qualities are not provided; no much larger clone lies one nucleotide away. The listed sequencing device is Illumina NovaSeq 6000. TCRalpha and TCRbeta cDNA libraries were built by 5'RACE with constant-segment primers, adding sample barcodes and unique molecular identifiers. Trizol reagent was used to extract RNA from every sample. Library amplification was performed in two PCR steps, and a second sample barcode and Illumina TruSeq adapters were introduced in the second step. The libraries were sequenced on an Illumina NovaSeq using 2 x 150 bp paired-end reads. As for how the authors treated the data: With migec v1.2.7, reads were demultiplexed and then collapsed into UMI-guided consensus sequences. Using mixcr v2.1.11, UMI consensuses were aligned to TRA and TRB V and J templates and then assembled into clonotypes. Expanded or contracted clonotypes were those called significant by both edgeR and NoisET, with noise models trained on biological replicates. For edgeR calls, a false discovery rate-adjusted p below 0.01 and a log2 fold-change threshold of 1 were applied. As an exploratory analysis of dynamics, max-normalized trajectories of the 1000 most abundant clonotypes were examined with PCA combined with hierarchical clustering. The CD4 or CD8 phenotype of responding clones was assigned using the separately sequenced CD4+ and CD8+ repertoires. TCRdb passed the public sequencing reads through fastp at Q25 and MiXCR, retaining productive beta sequences. Identical CDR3 protein sequences are pooled into one entry, listed with their most common genes and DNA. TCRdb, not the original authors, processed these V and J calls. The sample records fewer than 90,000 distinct CDR3 sequences, approximately 13% of which are singletons. Under 35% of the sample lies in the top ten.

Its CDR3 holds 16 amino acids, cysteine through phenylalanine. The entry retains the CDR3 DNA only, 48 bases that are in frame from base 1. From the germline V gene, CDR1 is SGDLS and CDR2 is YYNGEE. For this chain, trimming is 4 bases at the V end and 1 base at the J end, and the number of junction bases without a gene match is 8. Sequenced sample: PBMCs or a T cell subset sorted from them (not recorded which). This chain is built from TRBV9 and TRBJ2-7, with 10 junctional bases fitting TRBD1. This TCR came from an adult woman who had mild COVID-19 (a few samples of this study predate the infection). The sample titles of this study are shuffled in the database, so cell type and time point are left out; the donor was told from shared clones. The DNA sequence follows: TGTGCCAGCAGCCCTCCGACAGGGGGCTTTTCCTACGAGCAGTACTTC. Its protein is CASSPPTGGFSYEQYF. When the CDR3 is completed using the reference TRBV9 and TRBJ2-7 genes on either side, the full variable domain is DSGVTQTPKHLITATGQRVTLRCSPRSGDLSVYWYQQSLDQGLQFLIQYYNGEERAKGNILERFSAQQFPDLHSELNLSSLELGDSALYFCASSPPTGGFSYEQYFGPGTRLTVT.